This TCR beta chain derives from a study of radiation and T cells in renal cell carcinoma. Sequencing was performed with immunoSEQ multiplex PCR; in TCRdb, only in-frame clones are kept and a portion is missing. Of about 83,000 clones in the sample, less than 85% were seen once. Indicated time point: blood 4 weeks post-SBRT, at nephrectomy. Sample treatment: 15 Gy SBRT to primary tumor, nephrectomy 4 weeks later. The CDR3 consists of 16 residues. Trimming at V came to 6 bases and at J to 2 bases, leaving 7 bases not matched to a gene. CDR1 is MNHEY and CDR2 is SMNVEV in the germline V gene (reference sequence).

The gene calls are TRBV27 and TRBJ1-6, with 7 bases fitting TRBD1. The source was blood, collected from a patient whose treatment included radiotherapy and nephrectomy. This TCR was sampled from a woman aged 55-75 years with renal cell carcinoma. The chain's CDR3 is CASRERGGPYNSPLHF. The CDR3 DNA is TGTGCCAGCAGGGAGCGAGGGGGCCCCTATAATTCACCCCTCCACTTT.